This T cell receptor (beta chain) stems from a study of CD8 T cells in Susac syndrome (dated by TCRdb to the late 2010s). For the wider study: The study used repertoire sequencing to test whether antigen drove CD8+ T cell activation and differentiation in Susac syndrome. The study compared CD8+ T cell repertoire clonality among 11 to 12 healthy donors, about 14 Susac syndrome patients and fewer than 19 multiple sclerosis patients. Here is what the overall study found, with its caveats: The TCR sequencing and HLA analysis was acknowledged to have included a relatively small number of individuals.

V trim: 2 bases; J trim: 4 bases; unmatched bases: 6. The germline V gene supplies CDR1 SGDLS and CDR2 YYNGEE. The CDR3 has 15 amino acids, counting the end cysteine and phenylalanine. Only the CDR3 part of the read is kept: 45 bases, read in frame from the first base. As regards this clonotype: Its binding antigen is unknown. Base qualities are not recorded, but no much larger clone differs from it by a single base.

RNA was extracted using the RNeasy kit, and roughly 0.45 to 1 microgram was reverse transcribed with random hexamers. TCR beta CDR3 regions were amplified with the immunoSEQ multiplex PCR assay covering 54 Vbeta and 13 Jbeta segments. PCR amplification bias was corrected by using a synthetic template baseline for primer optimization and computational correction. The authors' analysis ran thus. Reads were assigned to V, D and J genes according to IMGT and analyzed in immunoSEQ Analyzer, with only productive sequences retained. Clonality was calculated as one minus the Shannon entropy normalized by log2 of the number of productive unique sequences. Public and private clones were assessed among the 100 most prevalent clones of each patient and control. A clone was defined as Susac-specific if it was absent from the healthy and MS cohorts, from over a thousand published viral clones and from other ImmuneACCESS disease sequences. TCRdb reprocessed the public reads (quality trimming at Q25 with fastp, clone calling with MiXCR) and kept in-frame beta chains. A single entry per CDR3 protein holds the most common genes and DNA from its merged rows. Here the V and J calls rest on TCRdb's processing, not on the authors' analysis. Here the sample has tens of thousands of distinct CDR3 sequences; 90% to 95% occur a single time. The top ten hold around 0.49% of the sample.

Peripheral blood CD8+ and CD4+ T cells from healthy donors, Susac syndrome patients and multiple sclerosis patients were profiled by high-throughput TCR beta sequencing. The multiple sclerosis controls were treatment-naive patients who had stable or active relapsing-remitting disease and met the revised McDonald criteria. Bulk CD8+ and CD4+ T cells were purified by magnetic negative isolation, while CD8+ TEMRA cells were enriched using FACS. Blood was collected in EDTA tubes and processed within 24 hours, with PBMCs isolated through density gradient centrifugation. PBMCs intended for TCR sequencing were cryopreserved in liquid nitrogen and thawed later in a water bath at 37 degrees C. A purity of at least 90% was achieved for sorted or isolated CD4+, CD8+ and CD8+ TEMRA cells.

The sequence is built from TRBV9 and TRBJ1-5; TRBD1 agrees with 7 junctional bases. The sequencing input was CD8+ T cells from PBMCs. The TCR sequence derives from a human donor with multiple sclerosis. The nucleotides are TGTGCCAGCAGCGTGGGTCCAGGGGGAAATCAGCCCCAGCATTTT. Translated, this is CASSVGPGGNQPQHF.